Given below is one TCR beta chain in context. Its specificity is unknown. The germline V gene encodes CDR1 LNHDA and CDR2 SQIVND (reference sequence). V lost 7 bases, J lost 7 bases, and 14 bases lay in between. This CDR3 spans 13 amino acids. This sample is drawn from a study of siplizumab effects on memory and regulatory T cells. General study findings and limits: Alloreactive sequences tracing back to unstimulated CD4+ memory cells fell significantly with siplizumab.

Sequencing used immunoSEQ multiplex PCR; TCRdb keeps in-frame clones, though not all of them. The data show more than 85,000 clones, around nine tenths seen once. Source material: CD4+ T cells sorted from blood. This TCR derives from a human donor in good health. V gene TRBV19 combines with J gene TRBJ1-5, with D possibly being TRBD1 (5 bases). The CDR3 loop is CASTTVKGQPQHF. The DNA for the CDR3 is TGTGCCAGTACTACCGTTAAGGGGCAGCCCCAGCATTTT.